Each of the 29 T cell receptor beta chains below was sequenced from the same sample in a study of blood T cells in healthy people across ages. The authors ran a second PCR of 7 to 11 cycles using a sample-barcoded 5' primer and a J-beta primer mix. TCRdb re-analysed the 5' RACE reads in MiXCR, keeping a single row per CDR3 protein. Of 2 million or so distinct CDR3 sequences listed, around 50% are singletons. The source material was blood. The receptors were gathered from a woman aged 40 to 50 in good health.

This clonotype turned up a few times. CDR3 nucleotide sequence: TGCAGTGCGCAGGACAGGGGCACAGATACGCAGTATTTT. Its protein product is CSAQDRGTDTQYF. This chain connects TRBV29-1 to TRBJ2-3; 8 bases are shared with TRBD1. This CDR3 comprises 13 residues. Germline CDR1 and CDR2: SQVTM and ANQGSEA.

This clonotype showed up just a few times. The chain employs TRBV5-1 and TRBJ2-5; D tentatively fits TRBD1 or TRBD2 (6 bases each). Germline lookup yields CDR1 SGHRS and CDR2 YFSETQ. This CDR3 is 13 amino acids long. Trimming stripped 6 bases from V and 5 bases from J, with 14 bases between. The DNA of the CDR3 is TGCGCCAGCAATTCGGGGGCCAGTGAGACCCAGTACTTC. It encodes CASNSGASETQYF. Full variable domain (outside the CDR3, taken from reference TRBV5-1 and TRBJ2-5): KAGVTQTPRYLIKTRGQQVTLSCSPISGHRSVSWYQQTPGQGLQFLFEYFSETQRNKGNFPGRFSGRQFSNSRSEMNVSTLELGDSALYLCASNSGASETQYFGPGTRLLVL.

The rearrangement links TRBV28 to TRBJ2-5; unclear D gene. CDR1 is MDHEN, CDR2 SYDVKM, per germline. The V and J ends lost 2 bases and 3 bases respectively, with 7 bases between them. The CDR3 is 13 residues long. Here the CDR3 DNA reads TGTGCCAGCAGTTTACCACGGAAAGAGACCCAGTACTTC. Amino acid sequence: CASSLPRKETQYF.

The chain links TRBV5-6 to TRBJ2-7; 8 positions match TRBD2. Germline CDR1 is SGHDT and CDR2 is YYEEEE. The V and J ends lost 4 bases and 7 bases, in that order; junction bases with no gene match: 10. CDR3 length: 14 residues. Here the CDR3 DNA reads TGTGCCAGCAGCCGACCGGGACTAGTAGGTGAGCAGTACTTC. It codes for CASSRPGLVGEQYF.

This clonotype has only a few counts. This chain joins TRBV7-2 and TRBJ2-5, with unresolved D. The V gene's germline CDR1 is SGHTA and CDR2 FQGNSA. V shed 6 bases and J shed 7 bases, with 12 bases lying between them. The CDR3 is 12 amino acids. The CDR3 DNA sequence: TGTGCCAGCAGTCTAGATGTGGGGACCCAGTACTTC. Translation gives CASSLDVGTQYF. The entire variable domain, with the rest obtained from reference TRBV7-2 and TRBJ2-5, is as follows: GAGVSQSPSNKVTEKGKDVELRCDPISGHTALYWYRQSLGQGLEFLIYFQGNSAPDKSGLPSDRFSAERTGGSVSTLTIQRTQQEDSAVYLCASSLDVGTQYFGPGTRLLVL.

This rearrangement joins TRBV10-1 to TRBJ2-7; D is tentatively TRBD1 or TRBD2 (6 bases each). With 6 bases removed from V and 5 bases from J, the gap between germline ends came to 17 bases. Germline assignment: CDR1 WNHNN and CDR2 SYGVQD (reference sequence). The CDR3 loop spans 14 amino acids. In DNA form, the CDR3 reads TGCGCCAGCAGGGAAGAGGGGGGTATCCACGAGCAGTACTTC. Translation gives CASREEGGIHEQYF.

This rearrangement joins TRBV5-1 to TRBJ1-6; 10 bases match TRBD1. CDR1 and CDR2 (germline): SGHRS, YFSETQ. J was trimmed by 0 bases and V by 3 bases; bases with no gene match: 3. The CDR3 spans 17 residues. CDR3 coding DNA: TGCGCCAGCAGCTCGACAGGGGGCGACTCCTATAATTCACCCCTCCACTTT. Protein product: CASSSTGGDSYNSPLHF.

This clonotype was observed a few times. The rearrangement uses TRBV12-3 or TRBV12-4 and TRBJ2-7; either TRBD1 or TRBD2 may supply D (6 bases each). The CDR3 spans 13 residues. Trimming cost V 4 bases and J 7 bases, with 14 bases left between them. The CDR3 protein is CASSYWGAGEQYF. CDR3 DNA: TGTGCCAGCAGTTATTGGGGGGCAGGGGAGCAGTACTTC.

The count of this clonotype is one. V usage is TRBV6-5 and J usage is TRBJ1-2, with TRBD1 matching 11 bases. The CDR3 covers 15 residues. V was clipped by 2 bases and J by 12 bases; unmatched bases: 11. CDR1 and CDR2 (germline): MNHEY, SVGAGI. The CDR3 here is CASSYPGTGGDGHTF. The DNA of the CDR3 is TGTGCCAGCAGTTACCCAGGGACAGGGGGAGACGGCCACACCTTC.

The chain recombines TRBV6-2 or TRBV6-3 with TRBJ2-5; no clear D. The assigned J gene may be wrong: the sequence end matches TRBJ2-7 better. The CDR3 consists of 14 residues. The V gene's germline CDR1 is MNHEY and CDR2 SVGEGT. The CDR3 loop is CASSHLGRPYEQYF. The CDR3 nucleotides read TGTGCCAGCAGTCACCTGGGCAGGCCCTACGAGCAGTACTTC.

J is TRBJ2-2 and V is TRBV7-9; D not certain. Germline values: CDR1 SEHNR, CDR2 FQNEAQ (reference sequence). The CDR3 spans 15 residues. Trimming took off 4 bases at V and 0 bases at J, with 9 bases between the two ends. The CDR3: CASSSSWSNTGELFF. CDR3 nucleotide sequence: TGTGCCAGCAGCTCGTCTTGGTCGAACACCGGGGAGCTGTTTTTT.

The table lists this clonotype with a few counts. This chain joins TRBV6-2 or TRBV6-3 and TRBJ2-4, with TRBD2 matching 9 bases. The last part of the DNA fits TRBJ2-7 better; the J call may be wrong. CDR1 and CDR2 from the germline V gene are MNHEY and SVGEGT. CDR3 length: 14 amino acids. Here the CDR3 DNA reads TGTGCCAGCAGTTCCTGGACTAGCGATTACGAGCAGTACTTC. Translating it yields CASSSWTSDYEQYF.

The CDR3, as DNA: TGTGCCAGCAGCTCAGGGTCAGGGACTGTAGATGTCGATACGCAGTATTTT. It specifies CASSSGSGTVDVDTQYF. The V and J genes are TRBV7-6 and TRBJ2-3, with a tentative D call TRBD2 (6 bases). Germline lookup yields CDR1 SGHVS and CDR2 FNYEAQ. V lost 4 bases, J lost 6 bases, and 23 bases lay in between. CDR3 length: 17 residues.

DNA for the CDR3: TGCAGTGCTAGAGTTGACAGCGCCTGCGAGCAGTACTTC. Translated, it gives CSARVDSACEQYF. This chain joins TRBV20-1 and TRBJ2-7; tentative D call: TRBD1 (5 bases). This CDR3 contains 13 residues. The germline V and J ends were trimmed by 1 base and 6 bases, with 13 bases remaining between them. The germline V gene has CDR1 DFQATT and CDR2 SNEGSKA (reference sequence).

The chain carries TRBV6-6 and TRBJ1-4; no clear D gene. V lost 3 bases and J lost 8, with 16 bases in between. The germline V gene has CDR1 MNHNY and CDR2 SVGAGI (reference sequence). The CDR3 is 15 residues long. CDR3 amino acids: CASSYALGIKEKLFF. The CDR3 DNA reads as TGTGCCAGCAGTTATGCTTTGGGGATTAAGGAAAAACTGTTTTTT.

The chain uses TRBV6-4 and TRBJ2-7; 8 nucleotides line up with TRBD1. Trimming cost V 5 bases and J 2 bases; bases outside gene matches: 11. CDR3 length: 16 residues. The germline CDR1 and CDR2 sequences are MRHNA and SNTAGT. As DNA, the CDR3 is TGTGCCAGCAGTTGGTCAACAGGGGGTTCCGCCTACGAGCAGTACTTC. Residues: CASSWSTGGSAYEQYF.

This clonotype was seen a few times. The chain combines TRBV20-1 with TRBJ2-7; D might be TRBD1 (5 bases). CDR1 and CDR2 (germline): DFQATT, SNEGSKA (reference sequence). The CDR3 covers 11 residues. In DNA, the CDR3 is TGCACTACAGGACACCTTTACGAGCAGTACTTC. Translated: CTTGHLYEQYF.

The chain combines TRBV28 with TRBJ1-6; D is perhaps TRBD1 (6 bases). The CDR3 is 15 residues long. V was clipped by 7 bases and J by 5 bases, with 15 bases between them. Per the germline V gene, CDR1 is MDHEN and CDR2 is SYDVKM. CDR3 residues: CASKMGHQHNSPLHF. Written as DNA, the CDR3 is TGTGCCAGCAAGATGGGACATCAACATAATTCACCCCTCCACTTT.

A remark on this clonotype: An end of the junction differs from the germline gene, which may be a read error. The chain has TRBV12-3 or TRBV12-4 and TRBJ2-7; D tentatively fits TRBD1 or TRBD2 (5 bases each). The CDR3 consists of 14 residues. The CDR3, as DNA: TGTGCCGGCAGTGTACGCAGGTGGGGGTACGAGCAGTACTTC. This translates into CAGSVRRWGYEQYF.

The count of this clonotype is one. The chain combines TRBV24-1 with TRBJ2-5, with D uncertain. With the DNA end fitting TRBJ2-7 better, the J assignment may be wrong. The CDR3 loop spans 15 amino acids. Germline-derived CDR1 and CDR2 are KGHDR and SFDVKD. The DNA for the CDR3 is TGTGCCACCAGTGATGCTGAATCCAACTCCTACGAGCAGTACTTC. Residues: CATSDAESNSYEQYF.

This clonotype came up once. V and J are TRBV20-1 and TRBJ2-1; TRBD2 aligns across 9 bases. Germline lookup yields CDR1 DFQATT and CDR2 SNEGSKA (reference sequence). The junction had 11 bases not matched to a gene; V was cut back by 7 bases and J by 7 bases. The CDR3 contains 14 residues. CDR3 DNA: TGCAGTGTCTTGCGGGGGGGCCTAATGAATGAGCAGTTCTTC. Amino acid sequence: CSVLRGGLMNEQFF.

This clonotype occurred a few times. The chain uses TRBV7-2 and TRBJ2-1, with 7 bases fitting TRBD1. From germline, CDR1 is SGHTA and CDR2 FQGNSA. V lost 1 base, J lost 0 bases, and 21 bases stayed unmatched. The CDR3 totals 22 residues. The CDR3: CASSLGTGVTGIPSSSYNEQFF. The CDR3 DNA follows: TGTGCCAGCAGCTTAGGAACCGGGGTGACAGGGATTCCCTCTAGCTCCTACAATGAGCAGTTCTTC. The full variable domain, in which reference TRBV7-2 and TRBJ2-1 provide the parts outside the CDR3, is GAGVSQSPSNKVTEKGKDVELRCDPISGHTALYWYRQSLGQGLEFLIYFQGNSAPDKSGLPSDRFSAERTGGSVSTLTIQRTQQEDSAVYLCASSLGTGVTGIPSSSYNEQFFGPGTRLTVL.

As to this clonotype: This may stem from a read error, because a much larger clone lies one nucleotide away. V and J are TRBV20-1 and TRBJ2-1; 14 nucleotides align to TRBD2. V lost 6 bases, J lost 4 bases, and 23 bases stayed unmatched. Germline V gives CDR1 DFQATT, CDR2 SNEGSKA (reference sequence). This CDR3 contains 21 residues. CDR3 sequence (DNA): TGCAGTGCCAATCCTTACCCGACTAGCGGGGGGGCCGGCGTTACGTACAATGAGCAGTTCTTC. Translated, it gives CSANPYPTSGGAGVTYNEQFF.

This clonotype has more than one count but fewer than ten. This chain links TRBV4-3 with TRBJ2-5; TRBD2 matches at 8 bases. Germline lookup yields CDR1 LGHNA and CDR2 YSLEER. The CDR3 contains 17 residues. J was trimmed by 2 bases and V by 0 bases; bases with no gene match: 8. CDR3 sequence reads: CASSQEASGFGQETQYF. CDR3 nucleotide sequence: TGCGCCAGCAGCCAAGAAGCTAGCGGGTTTGGTCAAGAGACCCAGTACTTC.

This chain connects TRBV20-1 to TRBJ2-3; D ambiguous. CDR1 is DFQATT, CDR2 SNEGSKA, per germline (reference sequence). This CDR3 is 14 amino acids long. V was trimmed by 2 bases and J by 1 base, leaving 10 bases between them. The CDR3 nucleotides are TGCAGTGCTAGAATAGATCTTGGCACAGATACGCAGTATTTT. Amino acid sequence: CSARIDLGTDTQYF.

Here the CDR3 reads CASNNRTSSYNEQFF. Written as DNA, the CDR3 is TGTGCCAGCAATAACAGGACGAGCTCCTACAATGAGCAGTTCTTC. This chain links TRBV27 with TRBJ2-1, with a possible D match to TRBD1 (5 bases). Trimming took 7 bases from V and 0 from J, leaving 13 bases between them. The V gene's germline CDR1 is MNHEY and CDR2 SMNVEV (reference sequence). The CDR3 runs 15 residues.

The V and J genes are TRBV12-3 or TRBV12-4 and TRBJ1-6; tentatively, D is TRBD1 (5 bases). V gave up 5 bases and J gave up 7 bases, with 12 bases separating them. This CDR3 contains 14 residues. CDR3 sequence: CASSARGKNSPLHF. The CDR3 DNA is TGTGCCAGCAGTGCCCGGGGGAAGAATTCACCCCTCCACTTT.

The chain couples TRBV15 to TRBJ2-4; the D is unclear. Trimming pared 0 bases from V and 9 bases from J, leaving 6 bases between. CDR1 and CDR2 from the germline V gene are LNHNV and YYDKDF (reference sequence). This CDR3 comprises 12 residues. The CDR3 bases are TGTGCCACCAGCAGAGAGACCCCCATTCAGTACTTC. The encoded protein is CATSRETPIQYF. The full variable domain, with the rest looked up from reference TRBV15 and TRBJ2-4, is DAMVIQNPRYQVTQFGKPVTLSCSQTLNHNVMYWYQQKSSQAPKLLFHYYDKDFNNEADTPDNFQSRRPNTSFCFLDIRSPGLGDTAMYLCATSRETPIQYFGAGTRLSVL.

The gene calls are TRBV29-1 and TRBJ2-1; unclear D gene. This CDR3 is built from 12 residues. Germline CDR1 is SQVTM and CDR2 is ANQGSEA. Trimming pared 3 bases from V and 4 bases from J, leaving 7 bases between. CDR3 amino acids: CSVDGPYNEQFF. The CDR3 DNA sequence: TGCAGCGTTGACGGACCGTACAATGAGCAGTTCTTC.